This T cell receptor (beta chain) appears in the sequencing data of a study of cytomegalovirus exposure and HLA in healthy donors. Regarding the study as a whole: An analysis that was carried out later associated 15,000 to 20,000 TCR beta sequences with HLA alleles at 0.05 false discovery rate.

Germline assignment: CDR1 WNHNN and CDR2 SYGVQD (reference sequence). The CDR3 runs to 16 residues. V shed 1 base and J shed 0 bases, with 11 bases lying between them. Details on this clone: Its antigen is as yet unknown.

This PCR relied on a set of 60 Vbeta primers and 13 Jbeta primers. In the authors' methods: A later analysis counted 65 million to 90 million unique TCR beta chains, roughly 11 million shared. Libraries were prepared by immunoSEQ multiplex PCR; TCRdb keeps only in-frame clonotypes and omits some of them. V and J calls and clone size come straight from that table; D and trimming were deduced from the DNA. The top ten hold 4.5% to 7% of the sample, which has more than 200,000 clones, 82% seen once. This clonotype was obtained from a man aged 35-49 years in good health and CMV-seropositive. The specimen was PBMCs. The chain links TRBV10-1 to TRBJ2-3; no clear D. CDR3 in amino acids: CASSEFGGTSTDTQYF. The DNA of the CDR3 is TGCGCCAGCAGTGAGTTTGGCGGTACTAGCACAGATACGCAGTATTTT.